What follows is one TCR beta chain and its context. The antigen remains undetermined. After removal of 0 bases from V and 6 bases from J, the junction contained 4 bases not matched to a gene. CDR1 SGHTA and CDR2 FQGNSA come from the germline V gene. The CDR3 is made up of 17 amino acids. Across several immunoSEQ plates, the genomic DNA of each subset was split evenly. In the authors' workflow: In the immunoSEQ data, sequences were junction-only and lacked quality scores, so filtering differed. Only in-frame clones appear in the TCRdb table, and some are missing; sequencing was by immunoSEQ multiplex PCR. For V, J and clone size, that table is used; D and trimming come from the DNA. The sample has 500,000 to 650,000 clones; around 77% are singletons. These data come from a study of shared clonotypes between healthy human individuals. Study conclusions and caveats: Blood was the only sampled material, and tissue repertoires likely differ. Donor scarcity curtailed the genetic and exposure-history diversity represented herein.

This TCR was sampled from a woman aged 35 to 49 in good health. Some clones in this sample may be carry-over from other donors' samples. Sequences were obtained from PBMCs. The rearrangement joins TRBV7-2 to TRBJ2-2; 13 bases are a match to TRBD2. The CDR3 sequence: CASSLARGLAGSGELFF. The CDR3 region has the DNA TGTGCCAGCAGCTTAGCTAGGGGACTAGCGGGATCCGGGGAGCTGTTTTTT.